These 25 T cell receptor beta chains share one sample of origin, sequenced in a study of blood T cell repertoires in COVID-19. Libraries were prepared by immunoSEQ multiplex PCR; TCRdb keeps only in-frame clonotypes and omits some of them. The sample lists roughly 200,000 clones, about 88% occurring once. Sequences were obtained from peripheral blood. These receptors were obtained from a man younger than 30 with active or convalescent COVID-19.

V usage is TRBV14 and J usage is TRBJ1-1; D is perhaps TRBD1 (6 bases). V was cut by 4 bases and J by 5 bases, with 14 bases left in between. This CDR3 is 14 amino acids long. Germline loops: CDR1 SGHDN, CDR2 FVKESK. The CDR3 protein is CASSPGGGGTEAFF. The CDR3 DNA sequence: TGTGCCAGCAGCCCGGGAGGAGGGGGGACTGAAGCTTTCTTT.

This clone was observed many times. V gene TRBV19 combines with J gene TRBJ1-6, with a tentative D call TRBD1 (6 bases). Germline V gene lookup returns CDR1 LNHDA and CDR2 SQIVND (reference sequence). CDR3 size: 16 residues. The germline V and J ends were trimmed by 6 bases and 5 bases, with 17 bases remaining between them. The CDR3 protein is CASRKQGGEHNSPLHF. In nucleotides, the CDR3 is TGTGCCAGTAGGAAACAAGGGGGTGAGCATAATTCACCCCTCCACTTT.

This chain links TRBV28 with TRBJ2-4; weak D call: TRBD2 (5 bases). Deletions cut 7 bases from V and 0 bases from J, with 13 bases between. CDR1 and CDR2 (germline): MDHEN, SYDVKM. This CDR3 contains 15 residues. The CDR3 loop is CASMSTGKAKNIQYF. The CDR3 DNA is TGTGCCAGCATGTCAACGGGGAAAGCCAAAAACATTCAGTACTTC.

The genes are TRBV5-4 and TRBJ2-3; 10 bases align to TRBD1. This CDR3 has 17 amino acids. Germline CDR1 reads SGHNT; CDR2 reads YYREEE (reference sequence). The V segment lost 4 bases and the J segment 0 bases; nucleotides outside the gene matches: 8. Here the CDR3 reads CASSARTGGVSTDTQYF. DNA for the CDR3: TGTGCCAGCAGCGCAAGGACAGGGGGGGTGAGCACAGATACGCAGTATTTT.

This rearrangement joins TRBV5-8 to TRBJ1-5; D gene uncertain. The CDR3 loop spans 14 amino acids. V was trimmed by 0 bases and J by 7 bases, leaving 11 bases between them. The germline CDR1 and CDR2 sequences are SGHTS and YDEGEE. The CDR3 spells CASSLVEWVQPQHF. CDR3 bases: TGTGCCAGCAGCTTGGTGGAGTGGGTCCAGCCCCAGCATTTT.

This clone came up once. The genes are TRBV5-4 and TRBJ1-1; 7 bases fit TRBD1. The junction had 8 bases not matched to a gene; V was cut back by 5 bases and J by 4 bases. Per the germline V gene, CDR1 is SGHNT and CDR2 is YYREEE (reference sequence). The CDR3 spans 14 residues. CDR3 loop: CASSQDRVSTEAFF. The CDR3 nucleotides are TGTGCCAGCAGTCAAGACAGGGTAAGCACTGAAGCTTTCTTT.

The CDR3 reads CSVKAGFWDTEAFF. CDR3 DNA: TGCAGCGTTAAAGCAGGGTTTTGGGACACTGAAGCTTTCTTT. The V call is TRBV29-1, the J call TRBJ1-1; D may be TRBD1 (5 bases). The CDR3 is 14 amino acids. The germline gives CDR1 SQVTM, CDR2 ANQGSEA. V was pared by 5 bases and J by 3 bases, with 16 bases between.

The chain carries TRBV6-6 and TRBJ1-1, with 8 bases lining up with TRBD1. Per the germline V gene, CDR1 is MNHNY and CDR2 is SVGAGI (reference sequence). This CDR3 has 15 amino acids. V lost 6 bases, J lost 3 bases, and 9 bases stayed unmatched. The CDR3 nucleotides read TGTGCCAGCAGCCCCCGCCAGGGGGCTGACACTGAAGCTTTCTTT. The encoded protein is CASSPRQGADTEAFF.

The rearrangement links TRBV11-3 to TRBJ2-3; 14 nucleotides match TRBD2. The CDR3 runs 17 residues. V shed 5 bases, J shed 2 bases, and the junction held 6 bases outside the gene matches. Germline values: CDR1 SGHNT, CDR2 YENEEA. In DNA form, the CDR3 reads TGTGCCAGCAGCGCGGGACTAGCGGGAGCGTACACAGATACGCAGTATTTT. It yields the protein CASSAGLAGAYTDTQYF. Using reference TRBV11-3 and TRBJ2-3 for the parts outside the CDR3, the full variable domain is EAGVVQSPRYKIIEKKQPVAFWCNPISGHNTLYWYLQNLGQGPELLIRYENEEAVDDSQLPKDRFSAERLKGVDSTLKIQPAELGDSAVYLCASSAGLAGAYTDTQYFGPGTRLTVL.

This sequence joins TRBV12-3 or TRBV12-4 and TRBJ2-1; 7 nucleotides line up with TRBD1. This CDR3 has 13 residues. Germline trimming cut 5 bases from V and 3 bases from J; bases unmatched to any gene: 1. CDR3 coding DNA: TGTGCCAGCAGTGGACAGGTCTACAATGAGCAGTTCTTC. Its translation: CASSGQVYNEQFF.

This clone was seen only a few times. This chain uses TRBV27 with TRBJ1-4; 12 bases map to TRBD1. V shed 4 bases and J 10 bases; nucleotides not matched to a gene: 16. The CDR3 totals 18 residues. The germline CDR1 and CDR2 sequences are MNHEY and SMNVEV (reference sequence). The CDR3 nucleotides read TGTGCCAGCAGTTCCACCGGGACAGGGGGCATGGTTTTGGGAAAACTGTTTTTT. Protein product: CASSSTGTGGMVLGKLFF.

This sequence joins TRBV11-2 and TRBJ2-5, with D possibly TRBD2 on 7 matching bases. Germline CDR1 is SGHAT and CDR2 is FQNNGV. The length of the CDR3 is 15 residues. V was clipped by 1 base and J by 5 bases, with 14 bases between them. The CDR3 nucleotides read TGTGCCAGCAGCTTAGCCCGGGGGGCCCGGGAGACCCAGTACTTC. Translating gives CASSLARGARETQYF.

This clone was detected only a few times. The gene calls are TRBV7-9 and TRBJ1-1, with TRBD1 as a possible D gene (5 bases). This CDR3 comprises 14 residues. Germline CDR1 is SEHNR and CDR2 is FQNEAQ (reference sequence). The V end lost 1 base, the J end lost 6 bases, and 12 bases lay between the germline ends. The CDR3: CASSLVAGDAEAFF. Here the CDR3 DNA reads TGTGCCAGCAGCTTAGTAGCGGGGGATGCTGAAGCTTTCTTT.

The DNA of the CDR3 is TGTGCCAGCAGCTTATCGGCAGGGGTGAACACTGAAGCTTTCTTT. This codes for CASSLSAGVNTEAFF. The chain links TRBV7-3 to TRBJ1-1, with D perhaps matching TRBD1 (6 bases). Trimming took off 2 bases at V and 0 bases at J, with 10 bases between the two ends. The CDR3 loop spans 15 amino acids. Germline V gene sequence: CDR1 SGHTA, CDR2 FQGTGA.

V usage is TRBV7-2 and J usage is TRBJ2-7, with D possibly being TRBD2 (6 bases). The germline V gene has CDR1 SGHTA and CDR2 FQGNSA. Trimming left V 5 bases short and J 4 bases short, with 18 bases between. The CDR3 spans 15 residues. The CDR3 nucleotides read TGTGCCAGCAGCCGCTCGGTGGGAGGCGGTTACGAGCAGTACTTC. Its translation: CASSRSVGGGYEQYF.

This chain joins TRBV19 and TRBJ2-3; a possible D gene is TRBD1 (6 bases). The V gene's germline CDR1 is LNHDA and CDR2 SQIVND (reference sequence). There are 16 residues in the CDR3. V was shortened by 2 bases and J by 6 bases, with 18 bases between the two germline ends. The CDR3: CASSISWQGTRDTQYF. The CDR3 region has the DNA TGTGCCAGTAGTATATCATGGCAGGGGACCCGGGATACGCAGTATTTT.

The CDR3 DNA follows: TGTGCCAGTAGTGGACAGACAGGGGGCCGGTACTATGGCTACACCTTC. This codes for CASSGQTGGRYYGYTF. The chain has TRBV19 and TRBJ1-2, with TRBD1 matching 10 bases. V was pared by 5 bases and J by 3 bases, with 9 bases of the junction left unmatched. The CDR3 extends over 16 amino acids. Germline values: CDR1 LNHDA, CDR2 SQIVND (reference sequence).

The chain recombines TRBV1 with TRBJ2-2; the table gives TRBD1 as D, unverified against the DNA. TRBV1 corresponds to a pseudogene. This CDR3 is 16 amino acids long. CDR3 amino acids: CTSSQEDQAGSGELFF. The CDR3 DNA sequence: TGCACCAGCAGCCAAGAGGACCAGGCAGGGTCCGGGGAGCTGTTTTTT.

The V and J genes are TRBV12-5 and TRBJ2-7; D is ambiguous. Trimming left V 6 bases short and J 2 bases short, with 14 bases between. The germline CDR1 and CDR2 sequences are LGHNT and FRNRAP. This CDR3 is 14 amino acids long. CDR3 DNA: TGTGCTAGTGGCCCGGGTGGCAGAGCCTACGAGCAGTACTTC. This codes for CASGPGGRAYEQYF. Full variable domain (rest looked up from reference TRBV12-5 and TRBJ2-7): DARVTQTPRHKVTEMGQEVTMRCQPILGHNTVFWYRQTMMQGLELLAYFRNRAPLDDSGMPKDRFSAEMPDATLATLKIQPSEPRDSAVYFCASGPGGRAYEQYFGPGTRLTVT.

This chain uses TRBV11-2 with TRBJ1-1; 8 bases are a match to TRBD1. This CDR3 has 16 residues. Unmatched junction bases numbered 9, after V lost 5 bases and J lost 1 base. CDR1 and CDR2 (germline): SGHAT, FQNNGV. CDR3 nucleotides: TGTGCCAGCAGCCTTACAGGGGGAGGCGCGAACACTGAAGCTTTCTTT. This codes for CASSLTGGGANTEAFF. Combining the CDR3 with reference TRBV11-2 and TRBJ1-1 gives the whole variable domain EAGVAQSPRYKIIEKRQSVAFWCNPISGHATLYWYQQILGQGPKLLIQFQNNGVVDDSQLPKDRFSAERLKGVDSTLKIQPAKLEDSAVYLCASSLTGGGANTEAFFGQGTRLTVV.

This clone was found a few times. The chain employs TRBV7-4 and TRBJ2-1; D remains unclear. The CDR3 has 16 residues. From germline, CDR1 is SGHVT and CDR2 SQSDAQ. Trimming left V 1 base short and J 6 bases short, with 16 bases between. CDR3 DNA: TGTGCCAGCAGCTTAGGGTTCGAGCCAACCCCCAATGAGCAGTTCTTC. Translation: CASSLGFEPTPNEQFF.

The rearrangement links TRBV3-1 (or the pseudogene TRBV3-2) to TRBJ2-5; D remains ambiguous. The CDR3 is made up of 14 amino acids. CDR1 LGHDT and CDR2 YNNKEL come from the germline V gene (reference sequence). V lost 4 bases, J lost 1 base, and 10 bases lay in between. In DNA form, the CDR3 reads TGTGCCAGCAGCCCCTTGAGGTTCCAAGAGACCCAGTACTTC. It translates to CASSPLRFQETQYF.

This clone turned up a few times. This rearrangement joins TRBV5-1 to TRBJ1-1, with a possible D match to TRBD1 (5 bases). The germline CDR1 and CDR2 sequences are SGHRS and YFSETQ. This CDR3 is built from 16 residues. V lost 2 bases and J lost 5, with 19 bases in between. The CDR3 spells CASSFQGLAPTTEAFF. In nucleotides, the CDR3 is TGCGCCAGCAGCTTTCAGGGTTTGGCCCCTACTACTGAAGCTTTCTTT. The entire variable domain, with the rest obtained from reference TRBV5-1 and TRBJ1-1, is as follows: KAGVTQTPRYLIKTRGQQVTLSCSPISGHRSVSWYQQTPGQGLQFLFEYFSETQRNKGNFPGRFSGRQFSNSRSEMNVSTLELGDSALYLCASSFQGLAPTTEAFFGQGTRLTVV.

The rearrangement uses TRBV11-2 and TRBJ2-1, with 14 bases that match TRBD2. CDR3 length: 17 amino acids. The V gene's germline CDR1 is SGHAT and CDR2 FQNNGV. Trimming cost V 5 bases and J 9 bases; bases outside gene matches: 12. The CDR3 loop is CASSRTQTSGRAFEQFF. The DNA of the CDR3 is TGTGCCAGCAGCCGAACCCAGACTAGCGGGAGGGCCTTTGAGCAGTTCTTC.

V usage is TRBV7-2 and J usage is TRBJ2-7, with D uncertain. Germline CDR1 SGHTA, CDR2 FQGNSA. The CDR3 has 14 amino acids. V lost 1 base to trimming and J lost 3 bases, with 10 bases between them. The DNA of the CDR3 is TGTGCCAGCAGCTTAGGCGGAAATAACTACGAGCAGTACTTC. It is translated as CASSLGGNNYEQYF.